The 10 T cell receptor beta chains in this list originate from one sample, sequenced in a study of blood T cells in healthy people across ages. Sample-barcoded 5' priming and a J-beta primer mix drove a second PCR of about 6 to 11 cycles. TCRdb fed the 5' RACE reads into MiXCR, producing one record per CDR3 protein. The sample carries hundreds of thousands of distinct CDR3 sequences, around 45% recorded once. The specimen sequenced was blood. The receptors derive from a woman aged 55-69 years in good health.

A few counts support this clonotype. This chain uses TRBV27 with TRBJ2-7, with a tentative D call TRBD1 (5 bases). With 7 bases removed from V and 3 bases from J, the gap between germline ends came to 13 bases. In germline, CDR1 is MNHEY, CDR2 SMNVEV (reference sequence). The CDR3 covers 13 residues. This chain's CDR3 is CASKEIGVYEQYF. The CDR3 DNA reads TGTGCCAGCAAGGAGATAGGGGTCTACGAGCAGTACTTC.

The chain couples TRBV20-1 to TRBJ1-2; 9 bases map to TRBD1. The CDR3 spans 14 residues. In germline, CDR1 is DFQATT, CDR2 SNEGSKA (reference sequence). Trimming took 3 bases from V and 5 from J; bases not matched to a gene: 7. The CDR3 protein is CSARGGTGLYGYTF. The DNA of the CDR3 is TGCAGTGCTAGGGGTGGGACAGGGCTTTATGGCTACACCTTC.

This chain uses TRBV7-9 with TRBJ2-5, with TRBD2 matching 7 bases. This CDR3 is built from 16 residues. CDR1 and CDR2 from the germline V gene are SEHNR and FQNEAQ (reference sequence). Trimming took 5 bases from V and 1 from J; bases not matched to a gene: 10. DNA of the CDR3: TGTGCCAGCAGCCCACGGACTGGCGGGAGCCAAGAGACCCAGTACTTC. It codes for CASSPRTGGSQETQYF.

V and J are TRBV3-1 and TRBJ1-1, with D unresolved. Trimming took off 4 bases at V and 4 bases at J, with 13 bases between the two ends. The CDR3 consists of 14 residues. Germline assignment: CDR1 LGHDT and CDR2 YNNKEL (reference sequence). CDR3 sequence reads: CASSRFGEATEAFF. For the CDR3, the DNA is TGTGCCAGCAGCCGGTTTGGAGAGGCCACTGAAGCTTTCTTT. The full variable domain, its missing parts supplied by reference TRBV3-1 and TRBJ1-1, is DTAVSQTPKYLVTQMGNDKSIKCEQNLGHDTMYWYKQDSKKFLKIMFSYNNKELIINETVPNRFSPKSPDKAHLNLHINSLELGDSAVYFCASSRFGEATEAFFGQGTRLTVV.

The chain uses TRBV20-1 and TRBJ2-7; 7 nucleotides line up with TRBD2. The V gene's germline CDR1 is DFQATT and CDR2 SNEGSKA (reference sequence). The CDR3 consists of 16 residues. After removal of 1 base from V and 7 bases from J, the junction contained 16 bases not matched to a gene. The CDR3 DNA reads TGCAGTGCTAGAGCTGACGAGGGAGGGTCCTACAATGAGCAGTACTTC. This gives the protein CSARADEGGSYNEQYF.

This chain joins TRBV2 and TRBJ2-6; TRBD1 agrees at 10 bases. Germline V gene data show CDR1 as SNHLY and CDR2 as FYNNEI. This CDR3 is built from 18 residues. With 6 bases clipped from V and 1 base from J, the junction kept 9 bases outside the gene matches. The CDR3 loop is CASRGQGSTLSGANVLTF. For the CDR3, the DNA is TGTGCCAGCAGGGGACAGGGGTCGACCTTATCTGGGGCCAACGTCCTGACTTTC.

The rearrangement uses TRBV7-2 and TRBJ1-2; D is uncertain. The length of the CDR3 is 11 residues. CDR1 SGHTA and CDR2 FQGNSA come from the germline V gene. Trimming cost V 3 bases and J 8 bases, with 7 bases left between them. The CDR3 DNA is TGTGCCAGCAGCTTCTACGGAGGCTACACCTTC. Amino acids: CASSFYGGYTF.

This sequence joins TRBV20-1 and TRBJ2-1; 10 bases fit TRBD2. Germline CDR1 DFQATT, CDR2 SNEGSKA (reference sequence). The CDR3 contains 16 residues. V lost 3 bases and J lost 7; bases outside the gene matches: 12. The CDR3 loop is CSASPYGAGGGNEQFF. In nucleotides, the CDR3 is TGCAGTGCTAGCCCCTATGGAGCGGGAGGGGGTAATGAGCAGTTCTTC.

Comment on this clonotype: A read error may produce the germline difference seen at one junction end. The rearrangement joins TRBV2 to TRBJ2-3, with unresolved D. Looked up from germline, CDR1 is SNHLY and CDR2 is FYNNEI. The CDR3 length is 13 residues. CDR3 coding DNA: TGTGCCGGCAGTGTCAGTTTTTCGGATACGCAGTATTTT. This translates into CAGSVSFSDTQYF.

On this clonotype: This may stem from a read error, because a much larger clone lies one nucleotide away. The chain employs TRBV6-5 and TRBJ1-4, with D perhaps matching TRBD1 (5 bases). This CDR3 has 14 amino acids. CDR1 and CDR2 from the germline V gene are MNHEY and SVGAGI. This CDR3 reads CARSIQGTNEKLFF. The CDR3 nucleotides read TGTGCCCGCAGTATTCAGGGAACTAATGAAAAACTGTTTTTT.